A single sample gave rise to the 23 T cell receptor beta chains below, sequenced in a study of OX40 agonist ivuxolimab in advanced cancers. Profiling relied on immunoSEQ multiplex PCR, and the TCRdb table lists in-frame clones only, not all of them. The data show some 62,000 clones, 70% to 90% seen once. This specimen was CD4+ or CD8+ T cells sorted from blood, taken in a trial of the OX40 agonist ivuxolimab. These receptors all stem from an adult with an advanced solid tumor such as melanoma, head and neck, liver or kidney cancer.

In its sample, this clone was seen once. This chain connects TRBV18 to TRBJ2-3; tentatively, D is TRBD1 or TRBD2 (6 bases each). The germline V gene has CDR1 KGHSH and CDR2 LQKENI. The CDR3 has 17 amino acids. V was clipped by 2 bases and J by 3 bases, with 18 bases between them. CDR3 DNA: TGTGCCAGCTCACCAGCTGGAGGGACAAGTGGTACAGATACGCAGTATTTT. This sequence encodes CASSPAGGTSGTDTQYF. Complete variable domain (other parts from reference TRBV18 and TRBJ2-3): NAGVMQNPRHLVRRRGQEARLRCSPMKGHSHVYWYRQLPEEGLKFMVYLQKENIIDESGMPKERFSAEFPKEGPSILRIQQVVRGDSAAYFCASSPAGGTSGTDTQYFGPGTRLTVL.

The V and J genes are TRBV4-1 and TRBJ2-3, with D perhaps matching TRBD2 (6 bases). CDR1 and CDR2 from the germline V gene are MGHRA and YSYEKL. The CDR3 loop spans 15 amino acids. The V and J ends lost 0 bases and 0 bases respectively, with 7 bases between them. In nucleotides, the CDR3 is TGCGCCAGCAGCCAAGAAAGCGGGAGCACAGATACGCAGTATTTT. It encodes CASSQESGSTDTQYF.

This rearrangement joins TRBV28 to TRBJ1-4; no firm D call. The germline V gene encodes CDR1 MDHEN and CDR2 SYDVKM. Trimming pared 7 bases from V and 6 bases from J, leaving 15 bases between. CDR3 length: 14 amino acids. The CDR3 is CASTAAGRDEKLFF. The CDR3 nucleotides are TGTGCCAGCACCGCGGCGGGGAGAGATGAAAAACTGTTTTTT. Together with reference TRBV28 and TRBJ1-4, the CDR3 gives the full variable domain: DVKVTQSSRYLVKRTGEKVFLECVQDMDHENMFWYRQDPGLGLRLIYFSYDVKMKEKGDIPEGYSVSREKKERFSLILESASTNQTSMYLCASTAAGRDEKLFFGSGTQLSVL.

DNA of the CDR3: TGTGCCAGCAGGCTCAGTGGCTCTGGAAACACCATATATTTT. Translation gives CASRLSGSGNTIYF. V is TRBV6-6 and J is TRBJ1-3; D is unclear. Trimming took 6 bases from V and 0 from J, leaving 9 bases between them. The germline gives CDR1 MNHNY, CDR2 SVGAGI (reference sequence). CDR3 length: 14 amino acids.

The chain joins TRBV13 to TRBJ2-7; the D is unclear. The V gene's germline CDR1 is PRHDT and CDR2 FYEKMQ (reference sequence). This CDR3 is 15 amino acids long. The V end lost 0 bases, the J end lost 5 bases, and 14 bases lay between the germline ends. The CDR3 DNA follows: TGTGCCAGCAGCTTAGGCGTAGCAGAAGGTCACGAGCAGTACTTC. Translated, it gives CASSLGVAEGHEQYF.

The chain employs TRBV2 and TRBJ2-7; D remains ambiguous. Germline-derived CDR1 and CDR2 are SNHLY and FYNNEI. The CDR3 loop spans 12 amino acids. V shed 6 bases and J shed 4 bases, with 10 bases lying between them. CDR3 nucleotides: TGTGCCAGCAGCGCCAGCAAGTACGAGCAGTACTTC. Translated: CASSASKYEQYF.

The chain joins TRBV30 to TRBJ2-4; D uncertain. CDR3 length: 11 residues. Germline lookup yields CDR1 GTSNPN and CDR2 SVGIG (reference sequence). Trimming pared 2 bases from V and 5 bases from J, leaving 4 bases between. The CDR3 loop reads CAWSKENIQYF. CDR3 in DNA: TGTGCCTGGAGTAAGGAAAACATTCAGTACTTC. Combining the CDR3 with reference TRBV30 and TRBJ2-4 gives the whole variable domain SQTIHQWPATLVQPVGSPLSLECTVEGTSNPNLYWYRQAAGRGLQLLFYSVGIGQISSEVPQNLSASRPQDRQFILSSKKLLLSDSGFYLCAWSKENIQYFGAGTRLSVL.

V and J are TRBV6-4 and TRBJ2-2; D uncertain. The length of the CDR3 is 13 residues. Trimming removed 4 bases from V and 7 bases from J, with 10 bases in between. Germline loops: CDR1 MRHNA, CDR2 SNTAGT. Here the CDR3 reads CASSVEKFGELFF. The CDR3 bases are TGTGCCAGCAGTGTTGAGAAGTTCGGGGAGCTGTTTTTT.

This sequence joins TRBV7-9 and TRBJ2-5, with D tentatively TRBD2 (7 bases). The DNA matches TRBJ2-7 better at its end, which makes the J call doubtful. Germline lookup yields CDR1 SEHNR and CDR2 FQNEAQ (reference sequence). The CDR3 is 13 residues long. CDR3 region: CASSTGRAYEQYF. In DNA form, the CDR3 reads TGTGCCAGTTCAACAGGGAGGGCCTACGAGCAGTACTTC.

This clone was seen once. The rearrangement uses TRBV28 and TRBJ2-5; D could derive from TRBD1 or TRBD2 (7 bases each). Trimming stripped 2 bases from V and 4 bases from J, with 14 bases between. Germline CDR1 is MDHEN and CDR2 is SYDVKM. This CDR3 has 15 amino acids. Here the CDR3 reads CASSLPRGRGETQYF. As DNA, the CDR3 is TGTGCCAGCAGTTTACCCAGGGGGAGGGGAGAGACCCAGTACTTC.

The V call is TRBV30, the J call TRBJ2-5; D remains unclear. V was trimmed by 8 bases and J by 0 bases, leaving 13 bases between them. CDR1 is GTSNPN and CDR2 is SVGIG in the germline V gene (reference sequence). The CDR3 covers 13 residues. CDR3 coding DNA: TGTGCCGGTGGCCGGTGGTACCAAGAGACCCAGTACTTC. Its translation is CAGGRWYQETQYF.

V is TRBV7-2 and J is TRBJ2-3, with TRBD2 as a possible D gene (6 bases). The CDR3 runs to 15 residues. Germline lookup yields CDR1 SGHTA and CDR2 FQGNSA. The V gene lost 4 bases and the J gene lost 1 base, with 12 bases spanning the gap. CDR3: CASSWASGRTDTQYF. The CDR3 DNA reads as TGTGCCAGCAGCTGGGCCAGCGGGCGCACAGATACGCAGTATTTT. The full variable domain, completed using reference TRBV7-2 and TRBJ2-3, is GAGVSQSPSNKVTEKGKDVELRCDPISGHTALYWYRQSLGQGLEFLIYFQGNSAPDKSGLPSDRFSAERTGGSVSTLTIQRTQQEDSAVYLCASSWASGRTDTQYFGPGTRLTVL.

The rearrangement joins TRBV9 to TRBJ2-7; 7 bases map to TRBD2. CDR1 and CDR2 (germline): SGDLS, YYNGEE. The ends lost 0 bases at V and 3 bases at J; junction bases unmatched: 3. This CDR3 spans 14 amino acids. CDR3 coding DNA: TGTGCCAGCAGCGTAGCAGCTAGCGGCTACGAGCAGTACTTC. Translating gives CASSVAASGYEQYF.

V usage is TRBV2 and J usage is TRBJ1-2; TRBD1 aligns across 7 bases. In germline, CDR1 is SNHLY, CDR2 FYNNEI. The CDR3 length is 13 residues. The J segment lost 6 bases and the V segment lost 6 bases, leaving 7 bases of the junction unmatched. The CDR3 protein is CASRVQGRHGYTF. CDR3 DNA sequence: TGTGCCAGCAGGGTACAGGGGAGACATGGCTACACCTTC.

V usage is TRBV7-9 and J usage is TRBJ2-3; D is unclear. The CDR3 runs to 12 residues. In germline, CDR1 is SEHNR, CDR2 FQNEAQ (reference sequence). V lost 1 base, J lost 2 bases, and 1 base lay in between. The DNA for the CDR3 is TGTGCCAGCAGCTTAGACACAGATACGCAGTATTTT. Translation: CASSLDTDTQYF.

V and J are TRBV28 and TRBJ2-5; the match to TRBD2 covers 10 bases. Germline CDR1 is MDHEN and CDR2 is SYDVKM. Trimming cost V 6 bases and J 2 bases; bases outside gene matches: 3. The CDR3 sequence is 14 residues long. This CDR3 reads CASSSTSGQETQYF. The CDR3, as DNA: TGTGCCAGCAGCTCGACTAGCGGGCAAGAGACCCAGTACTTC.

This clone was seen only a few times. The chain couples TRBV9 to TRBJ1-3; TRBD1 matches 8 bases. Germline V CDR1 and CDR2: SGDLS, YYNGEE. The CDR3 consists of 13 residues. The trim removed 7 bases at V and 6 bases at J, leaving 6 bases unmatched. The CDR3 DNA reads as TGTGCCAGCGGACAGGGTGAGACAAACACCATATATTTT. Protein sequence: CASGQGETNTIYF.

The chain employs TRBV7-8 and TRBJ2-3; TRBD2 matches at 8 bases. This CDR3 is 19 amino acids long. Germline trimming cut 1 base from V and 6 bases from J; bases unmatched to any gene: 18. Per germline, CDR1 SGHVS and CDR2 FQNEAQ. CDR3 bases: TGTGCCAGCAGCTTAGGTCGGTTTAGCGGGATTTTAGGTTCGGATACGCAGTATTTT. As protein: CASSLGRFSGILGSDTQYF.

The chain joins TRBV2 to TRBJ2-7; D is ambiguous. The V gene lost 1 base and the J gene lost 2 bases, with 3 bases spanning the gap. The CDR3 consists of 12 residues. Germline loops: CDR1 SNHLY, CDR2 FYNNEI. DNA of the CDR3: TGTGCCAGCAGTGAAGTTACCTACGAGCAGTACTTC. This sequence encodes CASSEVTYEQYF.

V usage is TRBV28 and J usage is TRBJ2-7; TRBD2 aligns across 12 bases. There are 16 residues in the CDR3. Germline V CDR1 and CDR2: MDHEN, SYDVKM. V lost 5 bases to trimming and J lost 2 bases; unmatched junction nucleotides: 7. CDR3 in amino acids: CASSPLAGGHPYEQYF. Here the CDR3 DNA reads TGTGCCAGCAGTCCACTAGCGGGAGGCCATCCCTACGAGCAGTACTTC.

The genes are TRBV28 and TRBJ2-6; the D gene is possibly TRBD1 (6 bases). The CDR3 runs 20 residues. CDR1 is MDHEN and CDR2 is SYDVKM in the germline V gene. V was clipped by 4 bases and J by 2 bases, with 24 bases between them. The DNA for the CDR3 is TGTGCCAGCAGTTCGCTAACAGGGCCCCAATCGCTGACTGGGGCCAACGTCCTGACTTTC. Amino acids: CASSSLTGPQSLTGANVLTF.

The table lists this clone with a few counts. This chain uses TRBV11-2 with TRBJ2-7; the D gene is possibly TRBD2 (6 bases). In germline, CDR1 is SGHAT, CDR2 FQNNGV. The ends were cut back, 4 bases at V and 0 bases at J, with 19 bases in the middle. CDR3 size: 17 residues. CDR3 sequence: CASSSLRRTTVSYEQYF. The CDR3 region has the DNA TGTGCCAGCAGCTCCCTTCGTAGGACTACGGTCTCCTACGAGCAGTACTTC.

The chain employs TRBV2 and TRBJ1-6, with 7 bases aligning to TRBD1. Looked up from germline, CDR1 is SNHLY and CDR2 is FYNNEI. V shed 11 bases and J 9 bases; nucleotides not matched to a gene: 13. CDR3 length: 14 amino acids. The chain's CDR3 is CAGSDRVSFSPLHF. In DNA form, the CDR3 reads TGTGCCGGCTCTGACAGGGTTTCGTTTTCACCCCTCCACTTT.